This T cell receptor beta chain appears in the sequencing data of a study of blood T cell repertoires in COVID-19. The wider study: Whether acute or convalescent, the COVID-19 samples came from the United States, Italy and Spain. T cells, B-cell-depleted T cells, or PBMCs provided the cDNA or gDNA that served as material.

In the original analysis: Estimated nucleated cell counts came from reference gene primer amplification. The data were produced by immunoSEQ multiplex PCR, yet TCRdb's version contains in-frame clones alone and is incomplete. V, J and clone size are those of that table, while D and trimming were read from the DNA. The table shows 200,000 to 250,000 clones, with around 80% occurring only once. This clone was seen more than once but under ten times. This CDR3 contains 15 residues. CDR1 and CDR2 from the germline V gene are SGHRS and YFSETQ. Trimming shortened V by 6 bases and J by 2 bases, and 18 bases separated the two germline ends.

The rearrangement joins TRBV5-1 to TRBJ2-7, with D perhaps TRBD2 (7 bases). The sample was peripheral blood. The origin of this receptor is a woman of 80 years or more with active or convalescent COVID-19. The CDR3 DNA reads as TGCGCCAGCACTTCCGAATTGGGGGGGCCCTACGAGCAGTACTTC. Amino acids: CASTSELGGPYEQYF.